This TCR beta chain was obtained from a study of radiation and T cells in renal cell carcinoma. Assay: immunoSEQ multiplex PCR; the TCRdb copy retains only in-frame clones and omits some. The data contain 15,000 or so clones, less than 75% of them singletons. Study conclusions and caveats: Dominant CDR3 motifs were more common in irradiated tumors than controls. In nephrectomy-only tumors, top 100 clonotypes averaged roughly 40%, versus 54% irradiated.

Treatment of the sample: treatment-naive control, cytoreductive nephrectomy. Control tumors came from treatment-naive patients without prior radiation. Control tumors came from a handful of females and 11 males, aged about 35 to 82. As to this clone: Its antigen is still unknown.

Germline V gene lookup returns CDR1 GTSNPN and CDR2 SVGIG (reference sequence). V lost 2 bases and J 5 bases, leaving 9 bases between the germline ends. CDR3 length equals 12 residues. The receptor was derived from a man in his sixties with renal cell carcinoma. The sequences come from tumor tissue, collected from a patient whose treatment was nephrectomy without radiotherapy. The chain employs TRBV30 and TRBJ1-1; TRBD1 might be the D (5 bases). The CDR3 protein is CAWSPRATEAFF. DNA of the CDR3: TGTGCCTGGAGTCCCAGGGCAACTGAAGCTTTCTTT.